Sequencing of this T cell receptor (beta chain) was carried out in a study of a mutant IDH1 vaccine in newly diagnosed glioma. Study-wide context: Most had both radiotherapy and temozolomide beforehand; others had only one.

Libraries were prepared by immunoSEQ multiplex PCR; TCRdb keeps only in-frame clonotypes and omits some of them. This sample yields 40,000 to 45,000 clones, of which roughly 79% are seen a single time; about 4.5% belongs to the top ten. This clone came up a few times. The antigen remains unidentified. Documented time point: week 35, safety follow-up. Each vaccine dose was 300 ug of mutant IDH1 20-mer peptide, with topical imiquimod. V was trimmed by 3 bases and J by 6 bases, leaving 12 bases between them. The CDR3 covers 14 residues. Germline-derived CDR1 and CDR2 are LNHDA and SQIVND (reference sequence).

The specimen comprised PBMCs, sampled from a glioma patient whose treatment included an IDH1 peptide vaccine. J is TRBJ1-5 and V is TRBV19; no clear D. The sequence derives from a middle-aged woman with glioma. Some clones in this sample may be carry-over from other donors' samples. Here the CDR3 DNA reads TGTGCCAGTAGTATTGAGGGTTATGGTCAGCCCCAGCATTTT. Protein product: CASSIEGYGQPQHF.